Listed here is a single TCR beta chain. Sequenced by immunoSEQ multiplex PCR; TCRdb stores in-frame clones only, minus some. The profile shows 85,000 to 100,000 clones, over 85% of them singletons. These data come from a study of T cell changes during pregnancy in multiple sclerosis. Losses at the gene ends were 8 bases for V and 9 bases for J; bases not matched to a gene: 4. The V gene's germline CDR1 is LGHNA and CDR2 YSLEER. CDR3 length: 12 residues. The rearrangement uses TRBV4-3 and TRBJ1-2; 12 bases agree with TRBD1. The TCR comes from a female donor with multiple sclerosis, enrolled in a pregnancy study. The sequencing used peripheral blood, collected after pregnancy. The CDR3 DNA is TGCGCCAGCTCGGGACAGGGGGCAAGCTACACCTTC. Translated: CASSGQGASYTF.